The rows below give T cell receptor beta chains drawn from one sample of a study of OX40 agonist ivuxolimab in advanced cancers. This table comes from immunoSEQ multiplex PCR, and its TCRdb copy is limited to in-frame clones, with some not included. The sample holds roughly 70,000 clones, about four fifths seen once. The sequenced sample was CD4+ or CD8+ T cells sorted from blood, obtained in a trial of the OX40 agonist ivuxolimab. The receptors come from an adult with an advanced solid tumor such as melanoma, head and neck, liver or kidney cancer. CDR3s include the opening cysteine and the closing phenylalanine or tryptophan. Each record gives: V gene, D gene, J gene, clone size, CDR3 protein, CDR3 DNA. The D gene is left open where the match is weak. Size is stated for part of the rows, as once, few or many counts, or as a class when the clone is expanded.

TRBV9	-	TRBJ2-3	-	CASSVVRGGTDTQYF	TGTGCCAGCAGCGTAGTGCGAGGCGGCACAGATACGCAGTATTTT
TRBV5-4	-	TRBJ1-4	-	CASRRGLGLGEKLFF	TGTGCCAGCAGAAGAGGACTCGGGTTAGGTGAAAAACTGTTTTTT
TRBV27	TRBD1	TRBJ2-7	-	CASKTPGQLYEQYF	TGTGCCAGCAAAACGCCGGGACAGCTATACGAGCAGTACTTC
TRBV27	-	TRBJ2-1	once	CASSPTTPYYNEQFF	TGTGCCAGCAGTCCTACTACGCCCTATTACAATGAGCAGTTCTTC
TRBV9	TRBD2	TRBJ2-3	-	CASSTDRASGGALDTQYF	TGTGCCAGCAGCACGGACCGGGCTAGCGGGGGGGCGTTGGATACGCAGTATTTT
TRBV11-2	TRBD1	TRBJ2-7	-	CASSAPGTGGYEQYF	TGTGCCAGCAGCGCACCCGGGACAGGGGGCTACGAGCAGTACTTC
TRBV30	TRBD1	TRBJ2-2	-	CAWSPWTGNTGELFF	TGTGCCTGGAGCCCCTGGACAGGCAACACCGGGGAGCTGTTTTTT
TRBV29-1	-	TRBJ2-7	-	CSVGDYEQYF	TGCAGCGTTGGAGATTACGAGCAGTACTTC
TRBV2	-	TRBJ2-6	-	CASKGGANVLTF	TGTGCCAGCAAGGGTGGGGCCAACGTCCTGACTTTC
TRBV18	-	TRBJ1-5	-	CASSPWAGDSNQPQHF	TGTGCCAGCTCACCATGGGCAGGAGATAGCAATCAGCCCCAGCATTTT
TRBV10-1	-	TRBJ1-5	-	CASSDYSTAPQHF	TGCGCCAGCAGTGATTATAGCACGGCGCCCCAGCATTTT
TRBV5-1	TRBD2	TRBJ2-5	-	CASSLRTSGGAETQYF	TGCGCCAGCAGCCTCCGGACTAGCGGGGGGGCGGAGACCCAGTACTTC
TRBV28	TRBD1	TRBJ2-7	-	CASSSHRGNYEQYF	TGTGCCAGCAGTTCCCACAGGGGGAACTACGAGCAGTACTTC
TRBV7-2	-	TRBJ2-2	few	CASSLRTGELFF	TGTGCCAGCAGCTTAAGAACTGGGGAGCTGTTTTTT
TRBV6-1	-	TRBJ2-3	-	CASSEWGRTDTQYF	TGTGCCAGCAGTGAGTGGGGCAGGACAGATACGCAGTATTTT
TRBV13	-	TRBJ1-2	-	CASSLVGTPVGYTF	TGTGCCAGCAGCTTAGTAGGGACACCGGTCGGCTACACCTTC
TRBV28	TRBD1	TRBJ1-1	-	CASSLRDRGSEAFF	TGTGCCAGCAGTTTACGGGACAGGGGATCTGAAGCTTTCTTT
TRBV29-1	-	TRBJ1-1	-	CSVVRELDTEAFF	TGCAGCGTTGTTCGGGAATTGGACACTGAAGCTTTCTTT
TRBV7-9	-	TRBJ1-1	-	CASSLDQGGTEAFF	TGTGCCAGCAGCTTAGACCAGGGAGGCACTGAAGCTTTCTTT
TRBV28	TRBD1	TRBJ2-7	-	CASSPGDRGPYEQYF	TGTGCCAGCAGTCCTGGGGACAGGGGGCCTTACGAGCAGTACTTC
TRBV29-1	-	TRBJ2-7	once	CSVGQGLEQYF	TGCAGCGTTGGCCAAGGTCTCGAGCAGTACTTC
TRBV18	TRBD1	TRBJ1-6	-	CASSPRQGQGNSPLHF	TGTGCCAGCTCACCTCGTCAGGGACAGGGGAATTCACCCCTCCACTTT